These 21 T cell receptor beta chains originate from one sample sequenced in a study of cytomegalovirus exposure and HLA in healthy donors. The PCR had 60 Vbeta and 13 Jbeta primers. Assay: immunoSEQ multiplex PCR; the TCRdb copy retains only in-frame clones and omits some. The sample has roughly 93,000 clones, roughly four fifths seen once. The sequenced sample consisted of PBMCs. These receptors came from a human donor in good health.

This clone came up once. The gene calls are TRBV5-1 and TRBJ1-2, with 11 bases lining up with TRBD1. V lost 0 bases and J lost 6; bases outside the gene matches: 7. In germline, CDR1 is SGHRS, CDR2 YFSETQ. The CDR3 is 16 residues long. CDR3: CASSLAGTGGMDGYTF. The DNA for the CDR3 is TGCGCCAGCAGCTTGGCCGGGACAGGGGGTATGGATGGCTACACCTTC.

The chain employs TRBV7-8 and TRBJ2-7, with 9 bases that match TRBD1. From germline, CDR1 is SGHVS and CDR2 FQNEAQ. The trim removed 1 base at V and 3 bases at J, leaving 1 base unmatched. This CDR3 spans 14 amino acids. CDR3 in DNA: TGTGCCAGCAGCTTAGGGGACAGGGTCTACGAGCAGTACTTC. Its protein is CASSLGDRVYEQYF. Full variable domain (outside the CDR3, taken from reference TRBV7-8 and TRBJ2-7): GAGVSQSPRYKVAKRGQDVALRCDPISGHVSLFWYQQALGQGPEFLTYFQNEAQLDKSGLPSDRFFAERPEGSVSTLKIQRTQQEDSAVYLCASSLGDRVYEQYFGPGTRLTVT.

This chain connects TRBV19 to TRBJ2-5, with D hard to call. V was cut by 8 bases and J by 4 bases, with 8 bases left in between. The germline CDR1 and CDR2 sequences are LNHDA and SQIVND (reference sequence). The CDR3 is 11 amino acids. CDR3 loop: CASGLGETQYF. DNA of the CDR3: TGTGCCAGTGGGCTTGGAGAGACCCAGTACTTC.

V usage is TRBV7-9 and J usage is TRBJ1-5, with unresolved D. Germline-derived CDR1 and CDR2 are SEHNR and FQNEAQ (reference sequence). Trimming left V 5 bases short and J 0 bases short, with 8 bases between. This CDR3 has 14 residues. CDR3 protein: CASSADYSNQPQHF. CDR3 DNA: TGTGCCAGCAGCGCAGATTATAGCAATCAGCCCCAGCATTTT.

V gene TRBV6-5 combines with J gene TRBJ1-6; D call uncertain. This CDR3 is built from 14 residues. The V gene's germline CDR1 is MNHEY and CDR2 SVGAGI. The V end was cut by 7 bases, the J end by 13 bases, with 20 bases between. CDR3 in amino acids: CASKLHSPTAPLHF. CDR3 in DNA: TGTGCCAGCAAACTACATTCCCCTACTGCGCCCCTCCACTTT.

This chain connects TRBV2 to TRBJ1-1; 10 nucleotides line up with TRBD1. Trimming took 6 bases from V and 4 from J; bases not matched to a gene: 2. The CDR3 consists of 13 residues. CDR1 SNHLY and CDR2 FYNNEI come from the germline V gene. Here the CDR3 reads CASSRQGATEAFF. CDR3 bases: TGTGCCAGCAGCAGACAGGGGGCCACTGAAGCTTTCTTT.

The CDR3 region has the DNA TGTGCCAGTAGTATAAGTGACACTAACTATGGCTACACCTTC. Its translation is CASSISDTNYGYTF. The rearrangement joins TRBV19 to TRBJ1-2; D not resolved. Per germline, CDR1 LNHDA and CDR2 SQIVND (reference sequence). The CDR3 runs 14 residues. V gave up 2 bases and J gave up 0 bases, with 7 bases separating them.

The rearrangement joins TRBV19 to TRBJ1-1; a possible D gene is TRBD1 (5 bases). The CDR3 consists of 16 residues. Germline CDR1 is LNHDA and CDR2 is SQIVND (reference sequence). V was shortened by 11 bases and J by 0 bases, with 22 bases between the two germline ends. CDR3 region: CAARQSSFPLNTEAFF. The CDR3 DNA follows: TGTGCCGCTAGACAGTCCTCTTTCCCCTTGAACACTGAAGCTTTCTTT.

This clone was counted a single time. DNA for the CDR3: TGTGCCAGCAGCTTGGGGGACAGGACGAGCTCCTATAATTCACCCCTCCACTTT. It translates to CASSLGDRTSSYNSPLHF. This rearrangement joins TRBV5-8 to TRBJ1-6; 8 bases match TRBD1. With V trimmed by 0 bases and J by 0 bases, 5 bases remained unmatched. CDR3 length: 18 residues. The germline V gene encodes CDR1 SGHTS and CDR2 YDEGEE.

The chain is built from TRBV30 and TRBJ1-2, with D maybe TRBD1 (6 bases). This CDR3 is built from 15 residues. Germline loops: CDR1 GTSNPN, CDR2 SVGIG (reference sequence). The ends were cut back, 5 bases at V and 3 bases at J, with 19 bases in the middle. As DNA, the CDR3 is TGTGCCTGGTACCAACCGGGGGGGCAGTACTATGGCTACACCTTC. Translation gives CAWYQPGGQYYGYTF.

V usage is TRBV6-5 and J usage is TRBJ2-7; 8 nucleotides match TRBD1. The CDR3 length is 14 residues. The ends lost 5 bases at V and 4 bases at J; junction bases unmatched: 7. Per germline, CDR1 MNHEY and CDR2 SVGAGI. The CDR3 DNA sequence: TGTGCCAGCAGTACAGGACAGGGAAAATACGAGCAGTACTTC. It yields the protein CASSTGQGKYEQYF.

V gene TRBV11-1 combines with J gene TRBJ2-1, with a possible D match to TRBD2 (5 bases). The ends were cut back, 3 bases at V and 4 bases at J, with 13 bases in the middle. Germline V gene sequence: CDR1 SGHAT, CDR2 FQDESV (reference sequence). This CDR3 region has 15 residues. CDR3 in amino acids: CASSFGVTSYNEQFF. As DNA, the CDR3 is TGTGCCAGCAGCTTCGGGGTAACTTCTTACAATGAGCAGTTCTTC. Full variable domain (outside the CDR3, taken from reference TRBV11-1 and TRBJ2-1): EAEVAQSPRYKITEKSQAVAFWCDPISGHATLYWYRQILGQGPELLVQFQDESVVDDSQLPKDRFSAERLKGVDSTLKIQPAELGDSAMYLCASSFGVTSYNEQFFGPGTRLTVL.

The chain uses TRBV10-1 and TRBJ2-1, with TRBD2 as a possible D gene (5 bases). The ends were cut back, 0 bases at V and 12 bases at J, with 18 bases in the middle. This CDR3 has 15 amino acids. Per germline, CDR1 WNHNN and CDR2 SYGVQD (reference sequence). The CDR3 spells CASSESGGPQSPQFF. CDR3 DNA sequence: TGCGCCAGCAGTGAGTCCGGAGGACCCCAATCTCCGCAGTTCTTC.

Details on this clone: Different DNA sequences within this sample yield the same CDR3. This chain joins TRBV29-1 and TRBJ1-2, with 9 bases matching TRBD1. Germline assignment: CDR1 SQVTM and CDR2 ANQGSEA. V gave up 6 bases and J gave up 0 bases; unmatched junction bases: 2. The CDR3 contains 13 residues. The CDR3: CSVGTGTNYGYTF. CDR3 nucleotides: TGCAGCGTCGGGACAGGGACTAACTATGGCTACACCTTC.

This clone showed up just once. The V call is TRBV7-8, the J call TRBJ2-1; 10 bases are shared with TRBD2. Trimming removed 5 bases from V and 4 bases from J; junction bases left unmatched: 8. Germline CDR1 and CDR2: SGHVS and FQNEAQ. This CDR3 has 16 residues. The CDR3 sequence: CASSPRAGGTYNEQFF. In DNA, the CDR3 is TGTGCCAGCAGCCCCAGAGCGGGGGGGACTTACAATGAGCAGTTCTTC.

This chain uses TRBV7-2 with TRBJ2-3; possibly TRBD1 for D (6 bases). The CDR3 contains 15 residues. Trimming removed 3 bases from V and 2 bases from J, with 12 bases in between. Germline CDR1 and CDR2: SGHTA and FQGNSA. In DNA form, the CDR3 reads TGTGCCAGCAGCTTGGGGTACAGGGACACAGATACGCAGTATTTT. Residues: CASSLGYRDTDTQYF. Full variable domain (rest looked up from reference TRBV7-2 and TRBJ2-3): GAGVSQSPSNKVTEKGKDVELRCDPISGHTALYWYRQSLGQGLEFLIYFQGNSAPDKSGLPSDRFSAERTGGSVSTLTIQRTQQEDSAVYLCASSLGYRDTDTQYFGPGTRLTVL.

The chain combines TRBV14 with TRBJ2-1; tentatively, D is TRBD2 (6 bases). V was clipped by 10 bases and J by 5 bases, with 27 bases between them. Germline assignment: CDR1 SGHDN and CDR2 FVKESK. The CDR3 contains 17 residues. CDR3 DNA: TGTGCCACCACACTACTCGGGAGCTCATGGGGAAACAATGAGCAGTTCTTC. It is translated as CATTLLGSSWGNNEQFF.

This clone showed up just a few times. This chain connects TRBV7-2 to TRBJ1-5, with 7 bases that match TRBD1. Unmatched junction bases numbered 4, after V lost 6 bases and J lost 5 bases. This CDR3 comprises 13 residues. Germline V gene lookup returns CDR1 SGHTA and CDR2 FQGNSA. In DNA form, the CDR3 reads TGTGCCAGCAGACGCACAGGGGATCAGCCCCAGCATTTT. This gives the protein CASRRTGDQPQHF.

This rearrangement joins TRBV27 to TRBJ2-4; D is perhaps TRBD2 (7 bases). CDR3 length equals 15 residues. Germline assignment: CDR1 MNHEY and CDR2 SMNVEV (reference sequence). Deletions cut 3 bases from V and 6 bases from J, with 15 bases between. CDR3 in DNA: TGTGCCAGCAGTTTCGGGGGGCCGGTGGGAAACATTCAGTACTTC. Translated, it gives CASSFGGPVGNIQYF.

This chain joins TRBV5-1 and TRBJ2-2; TRBD1 might be the D (6 bases). Germline CDR1 and CDR2: SGHRS and YFSETQ. The CDR3 length is 18 residues. For the CDR3, the DNA is TGCGTCTCAAAATCCGGGCCCTGGACAGACGCGAACACCGGGGAGCTGTTTTTT. Its protein product is CVSKSGPWTDANTGELFF.

This clone was recorded a few times. This chain's CDR3 is CASSEGRGRITEAFF. In DNA form, the CDR3 reads TGCGCCAGCAGTGAGGGCAGGGGGCGCATCACTGAAGCTTTCTTT. The chain joins TRBV10-2 to TRBJ1-1; TRBD1 agrees at 8 bases. Germline assignment: CDR1 WSHSY and CDR2 SAAADI. V was pared by 2 bases and J by 4 bases, with 6 bases of the junction left unmatched. CDR3 length: 15 amino acids.